Reported below is one T cell receptor (beta chain). CDR1 is LNHNV, CDR2 YYDKDF, per germline (reference sequence). The CDR3 has 13 residues. V was pared by 4 bases and J by 4 bases, with 10 bases between. Only in-frame clones appear in the TCRdb table, and some are missing; sequencing was by immunoSEQ multiplex PCR. The top ten hold about 6.6% of the sample, which has 200,000 to 250,000 clones, 65% to 85% seen once. The data originate from a study of blood T cell repertoires in COVID-19. Study-level information: The United States, Italy and Spain supplied acute and convalescent COVID-19 samples.

The TCR originated in a middle-aged woman who had recovered from COVID-19. The chain is built from TRBV15 and TRBJ2-5, with D tentatively TRBD1 (6 bases). Sequencing was carried out using PBMCs or T cells enriched from blood (not recorded which). The CDR3 protein is CATSTARGETQYF. CDR3 sequence (DNA): TGTGCCACCAGCACGGCCAGGGGAGAGACCCAGTACTTC. Looking up the rest from reference TRBV15 and TRBJ2-5 gives the full variable domain: DAMVIQNPRYQVTQFGKPVTLSCSQTLNHNVMYWYQQKSSQAPKLLFHYYDKDFNNEADTPDNFQSRRPNTSFCFLDIRSPGLGDTAMYLCATSTARGETQYFGPGTRLLVL.